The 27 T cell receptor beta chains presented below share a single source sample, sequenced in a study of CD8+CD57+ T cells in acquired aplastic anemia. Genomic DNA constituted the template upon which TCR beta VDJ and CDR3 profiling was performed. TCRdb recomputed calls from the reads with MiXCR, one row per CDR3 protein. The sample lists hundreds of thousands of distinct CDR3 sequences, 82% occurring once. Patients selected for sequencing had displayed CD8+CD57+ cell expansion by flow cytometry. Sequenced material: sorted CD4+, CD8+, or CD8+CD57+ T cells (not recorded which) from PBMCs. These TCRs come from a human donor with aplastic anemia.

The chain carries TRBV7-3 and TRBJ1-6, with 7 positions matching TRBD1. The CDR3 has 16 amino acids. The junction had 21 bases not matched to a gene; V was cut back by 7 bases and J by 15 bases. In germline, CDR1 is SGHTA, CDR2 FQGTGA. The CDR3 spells CASKFTGEDYEQYLHF. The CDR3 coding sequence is TGTGCCAGCAAGTTCACAGGGGAGGACTACGAGCAGTACCTCCACTTT.

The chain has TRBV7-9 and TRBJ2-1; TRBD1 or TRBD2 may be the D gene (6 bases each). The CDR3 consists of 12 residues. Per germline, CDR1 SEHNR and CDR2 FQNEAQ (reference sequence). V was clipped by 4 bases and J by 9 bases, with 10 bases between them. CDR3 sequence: CASSYREAEQFF. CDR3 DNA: TGTGCCAGCAGCTACAGGGAGGCTGAGCAGTTCTTC. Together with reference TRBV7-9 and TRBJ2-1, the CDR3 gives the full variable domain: DTGVSQNPRHKITKRGQNVTFRCDPISEHNRLYWYRQTLGQGPEFLTYFQNEAQLEKSRLLSDRFSAERPKGSFSTLEIQRTEQGDSAMYLCASSYREAEQFFGPGTRLTVL.

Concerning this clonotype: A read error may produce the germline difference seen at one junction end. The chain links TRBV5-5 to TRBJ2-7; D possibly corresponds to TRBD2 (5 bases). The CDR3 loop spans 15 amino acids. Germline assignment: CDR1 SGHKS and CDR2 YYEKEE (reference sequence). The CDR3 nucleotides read TGTGCCAGCAGCTTGGATAGGAGCGGTGCCTACGAGCAGTGCTTC. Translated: CASSLDRSGAYEQCF.

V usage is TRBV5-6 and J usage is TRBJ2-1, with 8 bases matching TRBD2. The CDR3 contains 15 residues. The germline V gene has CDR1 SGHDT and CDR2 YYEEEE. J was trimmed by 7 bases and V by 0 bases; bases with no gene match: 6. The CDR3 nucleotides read TGTGCCAGCAGCTTGGCGAGCGGGGGAGGAAATGAGCAGTTCTTC. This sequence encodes CASSLASGGGNEQFF.

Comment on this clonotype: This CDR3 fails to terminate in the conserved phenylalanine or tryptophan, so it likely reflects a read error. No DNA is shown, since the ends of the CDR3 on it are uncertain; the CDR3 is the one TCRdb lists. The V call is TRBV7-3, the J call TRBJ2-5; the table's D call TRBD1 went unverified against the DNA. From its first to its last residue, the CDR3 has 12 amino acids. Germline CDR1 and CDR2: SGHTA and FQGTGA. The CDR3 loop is CAGQGAGEPHYL.

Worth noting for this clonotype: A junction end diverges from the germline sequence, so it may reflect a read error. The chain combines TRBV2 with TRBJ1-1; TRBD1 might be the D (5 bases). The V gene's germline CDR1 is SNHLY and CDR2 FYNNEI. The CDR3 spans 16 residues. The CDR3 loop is CASGGAPVVLNSEGFF. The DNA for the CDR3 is TGTGCCAGCGGAGGGGCTCCCGTCGTCTTGAACTCTGAAGGTTTCTTT.

The CDR3 DNA reads TGTGCCATCAGACCGGGATCTTATAGCAATCAGCCCCAGCATTTT. The encoded protein is CAIRPGSYSNQPQHF. This chain joins TRBV10-3 and TRBJ1-5; no definite D call. The CDR3 spans 15 residues. Germline CDR1 reads ENHRY; CDR2 reads SYGVKD. Trimming removed 6 bases from V and 0 bases from J, with 12 bases in between.

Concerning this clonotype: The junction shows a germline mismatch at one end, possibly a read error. The CDR3 loop is CASGDRATNTQYF. The CDR3, as DNA: TGTGCCAGCGGGGACAGAGCCACGAATACCCAGTATTTC. The genes are TRBV12-3 or TRBV12-4 and TRBJ2-3, with 7 bases matching TRBD1. This CDR3 has 13 residues.

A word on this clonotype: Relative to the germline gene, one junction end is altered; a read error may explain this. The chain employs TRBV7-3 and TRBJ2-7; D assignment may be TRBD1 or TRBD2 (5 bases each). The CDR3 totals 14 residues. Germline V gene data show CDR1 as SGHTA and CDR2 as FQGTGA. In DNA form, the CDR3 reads TGTGCCAGCAGTTCCGCCGGGGCAGGCAAAGATCAGCAGTTC. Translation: CASSSAGAGKDQQF.

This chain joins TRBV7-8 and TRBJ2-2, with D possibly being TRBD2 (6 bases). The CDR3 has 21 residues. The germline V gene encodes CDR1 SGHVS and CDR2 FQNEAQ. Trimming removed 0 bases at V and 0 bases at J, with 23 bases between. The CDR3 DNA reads TGTGCCAGCAGCTTAGCGGGAGGCCCCGATACGCAGTATGCGAACACCGGGGAGCTGTTTTTT. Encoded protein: CASSLAGGPDTQYANTGELFF.

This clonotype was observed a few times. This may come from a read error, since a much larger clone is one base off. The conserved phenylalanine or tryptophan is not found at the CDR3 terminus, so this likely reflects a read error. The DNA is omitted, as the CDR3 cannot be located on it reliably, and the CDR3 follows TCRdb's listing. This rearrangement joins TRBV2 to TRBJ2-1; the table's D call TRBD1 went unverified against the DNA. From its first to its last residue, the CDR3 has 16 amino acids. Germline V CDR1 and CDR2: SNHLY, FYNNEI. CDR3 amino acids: CASGDGGTNTQYFHPG.

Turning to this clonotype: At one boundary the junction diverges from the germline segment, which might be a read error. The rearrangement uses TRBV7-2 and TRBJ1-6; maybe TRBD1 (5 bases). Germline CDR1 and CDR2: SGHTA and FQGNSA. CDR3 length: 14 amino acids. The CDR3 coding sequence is TGTGCCAGCAGCTTGGAGAGGGGTCCCGCTACGCACCATTTT. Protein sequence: CASSLERGPATHHF.

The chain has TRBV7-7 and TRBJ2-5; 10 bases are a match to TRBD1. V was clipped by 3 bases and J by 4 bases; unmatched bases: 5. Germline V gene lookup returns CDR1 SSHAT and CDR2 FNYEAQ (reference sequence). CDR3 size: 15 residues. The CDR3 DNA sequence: TGTGCCAGCAGCTTCGGACAGGGGGAAGGAGAGACCCAGTACTTC. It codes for CASSFGQGEGETQYF. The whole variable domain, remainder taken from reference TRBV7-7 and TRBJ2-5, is GAGVSQSPRYKVTKRGQDVTLRCDPISSHATLYWYQQALGQGPEFLTYFNYEAQPDKSGLPSDRFSAERPEGSISTLTIQRTEQRDSAMYRCASSFGQGEGETQYFGPGTRLLVL.

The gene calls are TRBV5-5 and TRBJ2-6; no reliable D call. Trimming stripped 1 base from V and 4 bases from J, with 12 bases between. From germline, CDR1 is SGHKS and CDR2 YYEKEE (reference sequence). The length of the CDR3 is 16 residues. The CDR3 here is CASSLLDPYGANVLTF. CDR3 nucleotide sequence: TGTGCCAGCAGCTTGTTGGACCCCTACGGGGCCAACGTCCTGACTTTC. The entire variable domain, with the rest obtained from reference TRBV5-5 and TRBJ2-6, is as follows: DAGVTQSPTHLIKTRGQQVTLRCSPISGHKSVSWYQQVLGQGPQFIFQYYEKEERGRGNFPDRFSARQFPNYSSELNVNALLLGDSALYLCASSLLDPYGANVLTFGAGSRLTVL.

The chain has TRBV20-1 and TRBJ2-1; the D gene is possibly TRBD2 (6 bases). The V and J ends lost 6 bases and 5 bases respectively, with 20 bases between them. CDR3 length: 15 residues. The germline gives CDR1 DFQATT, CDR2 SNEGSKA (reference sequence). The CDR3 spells CSASSWEDGNNEQFF. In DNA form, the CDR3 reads TGCAGTGCCAGTAGTTGGGAGGATGGTAACAATGAGCAGTTCTTC.

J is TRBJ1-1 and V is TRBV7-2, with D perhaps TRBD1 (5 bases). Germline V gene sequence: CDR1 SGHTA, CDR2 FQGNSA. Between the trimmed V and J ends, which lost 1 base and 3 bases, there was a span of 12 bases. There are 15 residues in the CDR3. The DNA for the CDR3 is TGTGCCAGCAGCTTAGAGGGGAGTCCGGACACTGAAGCTTTCTTT. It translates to CASSLEGSPDTEAFF.

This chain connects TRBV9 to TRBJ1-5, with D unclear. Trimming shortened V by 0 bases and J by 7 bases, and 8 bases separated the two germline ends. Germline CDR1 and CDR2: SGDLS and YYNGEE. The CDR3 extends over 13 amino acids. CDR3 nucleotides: TGTGCCAGCAGCGTAGACATGGGACAGCCCCAGCATTTT. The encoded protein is CASSVDMGQPQHF. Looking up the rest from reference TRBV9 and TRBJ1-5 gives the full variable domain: DSGVTQTPKHLITATGQRVTLRCSPRSGDLSVYWYQQSLDQGLQFLIQYYNGEERAKGNILERFSAQQFPDLHSELNLSSLELGDSALYFCASSVDMGQPQHFGDGTRLSIL.

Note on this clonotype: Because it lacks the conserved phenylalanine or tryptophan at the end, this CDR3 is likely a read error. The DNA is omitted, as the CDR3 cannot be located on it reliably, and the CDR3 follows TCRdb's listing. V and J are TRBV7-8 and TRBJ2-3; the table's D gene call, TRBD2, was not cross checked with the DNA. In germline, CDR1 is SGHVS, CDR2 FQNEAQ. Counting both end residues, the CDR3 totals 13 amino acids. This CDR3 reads CASSLAGGAEQQY.

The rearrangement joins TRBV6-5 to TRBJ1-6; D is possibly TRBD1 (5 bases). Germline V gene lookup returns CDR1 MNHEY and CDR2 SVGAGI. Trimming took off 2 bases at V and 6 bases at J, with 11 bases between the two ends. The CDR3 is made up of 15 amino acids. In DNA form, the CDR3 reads TGTGCCAGCAGTTACCGAGGGACTCCTAATTCACCCCTCCACTTT. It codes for CASSYRGTPNSPLHF.

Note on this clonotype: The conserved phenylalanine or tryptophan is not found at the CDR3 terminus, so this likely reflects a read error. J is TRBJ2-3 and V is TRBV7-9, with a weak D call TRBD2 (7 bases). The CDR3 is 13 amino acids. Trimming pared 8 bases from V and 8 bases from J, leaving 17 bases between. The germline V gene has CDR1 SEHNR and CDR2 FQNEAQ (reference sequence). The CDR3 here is CASGEGGKATQYS. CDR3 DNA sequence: TGTGCCAGCGGGGAGGGGGGGAAAGCTACGCAGTATTCT.

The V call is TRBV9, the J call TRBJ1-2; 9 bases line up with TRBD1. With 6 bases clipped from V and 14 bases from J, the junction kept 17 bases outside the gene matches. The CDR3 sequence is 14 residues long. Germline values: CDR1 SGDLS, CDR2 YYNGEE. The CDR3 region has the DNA TGTGCCAGCACCCAGGAGGGGACAGGGTATGAAAAAACCTTC. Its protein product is CASTQEGTGYEKTF.

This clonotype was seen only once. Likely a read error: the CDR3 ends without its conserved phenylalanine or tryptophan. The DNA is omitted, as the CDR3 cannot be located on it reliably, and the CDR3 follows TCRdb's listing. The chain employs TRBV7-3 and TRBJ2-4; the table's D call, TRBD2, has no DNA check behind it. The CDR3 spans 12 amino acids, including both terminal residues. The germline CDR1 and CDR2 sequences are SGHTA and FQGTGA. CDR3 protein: CASGVAGKSHYY.

CDR3 bases: TGTGCCAGCAGCTTAGCGGGCAGGCGATACGCAGTATTTGTCCTGACTTTC. This translates into CASSLAGRRYAVFVLTF. The chain is built from TRBV7-8 and TRBJ2-6; D gene ambiguous. Per germline, CDR1 SGHVS and CDR2 FQNEAQ. Trimming shortened V by 0 bases and J by 13 bases, and 22 bases separated the two germline ends. The CDR3 has 17 residues.

The CDR3, as DNA: TGCAGCTTCACACTGGCCCGGGACTATGGCTACACCTTC. The encoded protein is CSFTLARDYGYTF. The V and J genes are TRBV29-1 and TRBJ1-2; D is unclear. V dropped 8 bases and J dropped 3 bases, with 16 bases sitting between them. The CDR3 runs to 13 residues. Germline loops: CDR1 SQVTM, CDR2 ANQGSEA. Using reference TRBV29-1 and TRBJ1-2 for the parts outside the CDR3, the full variable domain is SAVISQKPSRDICQRGTSLTIQCQVDSQVTMMFWYRQQPGQSLTLIATANQGSEATYESGFVIDKFPISRPNLTFSTLTVSNMSPEDSSIYLCSFTLARDYGYTFGSGTRLTVV.

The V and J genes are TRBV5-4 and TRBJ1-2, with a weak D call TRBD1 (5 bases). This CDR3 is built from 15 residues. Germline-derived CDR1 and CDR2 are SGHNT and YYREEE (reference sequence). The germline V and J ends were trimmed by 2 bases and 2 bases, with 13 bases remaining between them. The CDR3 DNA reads TGTGCCAGCAGCTTTACTAGGGGCTCAAACTATGGCTACACCTTC. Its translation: CASSFTRGSNYGYTF.

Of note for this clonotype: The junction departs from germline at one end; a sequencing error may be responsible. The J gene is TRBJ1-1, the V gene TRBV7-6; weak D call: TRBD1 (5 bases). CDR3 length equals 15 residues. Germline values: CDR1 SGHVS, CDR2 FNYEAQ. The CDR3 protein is CASTPGRTANTAAFF. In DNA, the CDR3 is TGTGCCAGCACCCCAGGGAGGACCGCGAACACTGCAGCTTTCTTT.

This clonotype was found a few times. CDR3 coding DNA: TGTGCCAGCAGCTTAGATCCAAGGGGGATGAACACTGAAGCTTTCTTT. Its protein product is CASSLDPRGMNTEAFF. The chain has TRBV11-3 and TRBJ1-1, with D possibly TRBD1 on 6 matching bases. Deletions cut 0 bases from V and 0 bases from J, with 11 bases between. Germline V gene data show CDR1 as SGHNT and CDR2 as YENEEA. This CDR3 comprises 16 residues.